What follows are 13 T cell receptor beta chains derived from one specimen sequenced in a study of cytomegalovirus exposure and HLA in healthy donors. The PCR made use of 60 Vbeta and 13 Jbeta primers. Clones were read by immunoSEQ multiplex PCR, and TCRdb kept only the in-frame ones, dropping some. This sample has over 150,000 clones; less than 85% occur once, and the top ten carry around 4%. The sequenced sample was PBMCs. These receptors came from a man between 35 and 55 years old in good health and CMV-seronegative.

J is TRBJ1-2 and V is TRBV7-9; 8 nucleotides line up with TRBD1. The CDR3 runs 15 residues. CDR1 and CDR2 (germline): SEHNR, FQNEAQ (reference sequence). Trimming cost V 6 bases and J 1 base; bases outside gene matches: 7. This CDR3 reads CASRQGAGSNYGYTF. The CDR3 DNA is TGTGCCAGCAGGCAGGGGGCGGGTAGTAACTATGGCTACACCTTC.

This chain uses TRBV4-1 with TRBJ2-1; D is unresolved. The CDR3 is made up of 15 amino acids. Per germline, CDR1 MGHRA and CDR2 YSYEKL. Between the trimmed V and J ends, which lost 1 base and 5 bases, there was a span of 12 bases. The CDR3 DNA sequence: TGCGCCAGCAGCCAAGGACCGGAGAAAAACAATGAGCAGTTCTTC. Its protein product is CASSQGPEKNNEQFF.

The V call is TRBV6-5, the J call TRBJ1-5; TRBD1 might be the D (6 bases). CDR1 and CDR2 from the germline V gene are MNHEY and SVGAGI. This CDR3 contains 14 residues. The ends were cut back, 5 bases at V and 7 bases at J, with 15 bases in the middle. CDR3 nucleotide sequence: TGTGCCAGCAGTCCGACAGGTACGGACCAGCCCCAGCATTTT. It encodes CASSPTGTDQPQHF.

The chain recombines TRBV6-1 with TRBJ1-3; D is unclear. The germline V gene encodes CDR1 MNHNS and CDR2 SASEGT. V lost 2 bases to trimming and J lost 0 bases, with 8 bases between them. This CDR3 is 15 amino acids long. The chain's CDR3 is CASSEKIVSGNTIYF. CDR3 bases: TGTGCCAGCAGTGAAAAAATAGTCTCTGGAAACACCATATATTTT.

This chain links TRBV5-1 with TRBJ2-3; unclear D gene. Between the trimmed V and J ends, which lost 0 bases and 2 bases, there was a span of 7 bases. The CDR3 spans 14 residues. Germline V gene data show CDR1 as SGHRS and CDR2 as YFSETQ. CDR3 residues: CASSLATATDTQYF. CDR3 in DNA: TGCGCCAGCAGCTTGGCCACAGCCACAGATACGCAGTATTTT.

V gene TRBV29-1 combines with J gene TRBJ2-3; no definite D call. V lost 6 bases and J 5 bases, leaving 12 bases between the germline ends. CDR3 size: 12 residues. Germline assignment: CDR1 SQVTM and CDR2 ANQGSEA. CDR3 nucleotides: TGCAGCGTGACTGTAGTTGAAGATACGCAGTATTTT. Translated: CSVTVVEDTQYF.

The chain couples TRBV6-5 to TRBJ2-7, with 8 bases fitting TRBD2. This CDR3 is 14 amino acids long. CDR1 is MNHEY and CDR2 is SVGAGI in the germline V gene. The junction had 11 bases not matched to a gene; V was cut back by 8 bases and J by 5 bases. CDR3 residues: CASYTGGGIHEQYF. The CDR3 DNA sequence: TGTGCCAGCTACACGGGAGGGGGGATCCACGAGCAGTACTTC.

V and J are TRBV14 and TRBJ2-1; TRBD2 aligns across 9 bases. Germline CDR1 is SGHDN and CDR2 is FVKESK. This CDR3 has 15 residues. Trimming took 3 bases from V and 0 from J; bases not matched to a gene: 0. CDR3 bases: TGTGCCAGCAGCCAGGGACTAGCCTCCTACAATGAGCAGTTCTTC. Translation: CASSQGLASYNEQFF.

For this clone: The DNA is left out, because the CDR3 cannot be placed on it with certainty; the CDR3 is given as TCRdb lists it. This chain connects TRBV5-1 to TRBJ2-3; the DNA was not used to check the table's D call, TRBD2. With termini counted, the CDR3 has 13 amino acids. The germline CDR1 and CDR2 sequences are SGHRS and YFSETQ. The CDR3 spells CASILEGTDTQYF.

The CDR3 reads CAISGGQYNEQFF. As DNA, the CDR3 is TGTGCCATCAGTGGGGGACAGTACAATGAGCAGTTCTTC. The rearrangement joins TRBV10-3 to TRBJ2-1, with 7 bases matching TRBD1. Trimming cost V 4 bases and J 4 bases; bases outside gene matches: 1. CDR1 is ENHRY, CDR2 SYGVKD, per germline. The CDR3 loop spans 13 amino acids.

The J gene is TRBJ2-7, the V gene TRBV6-1; 7 bases are shared with TRBD1. This CDR3 is built from 17 residues. The germline gives CDR1 MNHNS, CDR2 SASEGT. J was trimmed by 2 bases and V by 6 bases; bases with no gene match: 16. CDR3 sequence reads: CASSESLTGTRTYEQYF. The CDR3 nucleotides are TGTGCCAGCAGCGAAAGTCTGACAGGGACCCGTACCTACGAGCAGTACTTC.

The chain recombines TRBV5-6 with TRBJ1-6; tentative D call: TRBD1 (5 bases). The germline V gene encodes CDR1 SGHDT and CDR2 YYEEEE. This CDR3 is built from 13 residues. The germline V and J ends were trimmed by 3 bases and 14 bases, with 15 bases remaining between them. The CDR3 here is CASSSIRVSTLHF. The CDR3 region has the DNA TGTGCCAGCAGCTCAATCAGGGTTTCCACCCTCCACTTT.

The CDR3: CASIPPGQGNYGYTF. In nucleotides, the CDR3 is TGTGCCAGCATCCCACCCGGACAGGGCAACTATGGCTACACCTTC. This rearrangement joins TRBV5-6 to TRBJ1-2, with 8 nucleotides matching TRBD1. The ends lost 6 bases at V and 2 bases at J; junction bases unmatched: 9. This CDR3 comprises 15 residues. The germline CDR1 and CDR2 sequences are SGHDT and YYEEEE. The whole variable domain, filled in from reference TRBV5-6 and TRBJ1-2, reads DAGVTQSPTHLIKTRGQQVTLRCSPKSGHDTVSWYQQALGQGPQFIFQYYEEEERQRGNFPDRFSGHQFPNYSSELNVNALLLGDSALYLCASIPPGQGNYGYTFGSGTRLTVV.